Detailed here is one TCR beta chain. V lost 8 bases, J lost 0 bases, and 5 bases stayed unmatched. This CDR3 comprises 13 residues. Germline V gene sequence: CDR1 SQVTM, CDR2 ANQGSEA. Clones were read by immunoSEQ multiplex PCR, and TCRdb kept only the in-frame ones, dropping some. The table lists around 150,000 clones, 85% to 90% of them singletons. The entry originates in a study of blood T cell repertoires in COVID-19. The specimen was peripheral blood. The TCR was taken from a middle-aged woman with acute or convalescent COVID-19. V and J are TRBV29-1 and TRBJ1-2; 8 bases align to TRBD1. The CDR3 DNA reads TGCAGCTCCGGACAGGGCGCTAACTATGGCTACACCTTC. Protein sequence: CSSGQGANYGYTF.